This T cell receptor beta chain was identified during a study of T cells after yellow fever vaccination. The V and J ends lost 5 bases and 1 base respectively, with 9 bases between them. The germline gives CDR1 SGHRS, CDR2 YFSETQ. CDR3 length: 13 amino acids. Study-wide points: The secondary T-cell response peaked on day 5, not day 15, but was weaker.

TCRdb re-called the 5' RACE reads with MiXCR, one entry per CDR3 protein. The sample comprises 620,000 or so distinct CDR3 sequences, 17% of which are singletons, and around 16% rests with the top ten. Notes on this clonotype: Its cognate antigen is unknown.

This TCR derives from a young man who received the YFV17D yellow fever vaccine. The rearrangement links TRBV5-1 to TRBJ1-1; D is unresolved. This sample comprised PBMCs, obtained about 5 days after the first yellow fever vaccination. The CDR3 nucleotides read TGCGCCAGCAGAAACGCAGGGAACACTGAAGCTTTCTTT. It encodes CASRNAGNTEAFF.